One and the same sample provided the 5 T cell receptor beta chains below, sequenced in a study of T cell responses to AZD1222 COVID-19 vaccine. Method: immunoSEQ multiplex PCR; TCRdb's copy keeps in-frame clones and lacks some. The table records around 260,000 clones, approximately 95% of them present only once. The sequencing here drew on peripheral blood, taken on day 0 of AZD1222 vaccination. The source is an adult in good health.

This clone showed up just a few times. The chain carries TRBV9 and TRBJ1-2; D unclear. V lost 0 bases and J 6 bases, leaving 21 bases between the germline ends. This CDR3 region has 17 residues. Germline values: CDR1 SGDLS, CDR2 YYNGEE. The CDR3 loop reads CASSVGGAGLHYDGYTF. CDR3 nucleotide sequence: TGTGCCAGCAGCGTAGGTGGAGCCGGACTGCACTATGATGGCTACACCTTC.

The chain employs TRBV30 and TRBJ1-5; D is unclear. The CDR3 runs to 13 residues. V was pared by 2 bases and J by 4 bases, with 9 bases between. Germline V CDR1 and CDR2: GTSNPN, SVGIG (reference sequence). CDR3 in DNA: TGTGCCTGGAGTTCGGGCGGGAATCAGCCCCAGCATTTT. Protein: CAWSSGGNQPQHF.

The chain is built from TRBV7-9 and TRBJ2-7; possible D gene TRBD2, 5 bases. There are 15 residues in the CDR3. Between the trimmed V and J ends, which lost 1 base and 0 bases, there was a span of 10 bases. From germline, CDR1 is SEHNR and CDR2 FQNEAQ (reference sequence). The CDR3 region has the DNA TGTGCCAGCAGCTTAGTAGGTAGCGTCTCCTACGAGCAGTACTTC. It yields the protein CASSLVGSVSYEQYF.

This chain links TRBV10-2 with TRBJ1-1; D gene unclear. The length of the CDR3 is 15 residues. Germline assignment: CDR1 WSHSY and CDR2 SAAADI. The germline V and J ends were trimmed by 6 bases and 1 base, with 15 bases remaining between them. As DNA, the CDR3 is TGCGCCAGCAGCGATACTCGACAAGGGAACACTGAAGCTTTCTTT. Protein sequence: CASSDTRQGNTEAFF.

This clone was recorded a few times. This chain uses TRBV5-5 with TRBJ1-5, with 10 positions matching TRBD1. This CDR3 is 16 amino acids long. V lost 4 bases, J lost 3 bases, and 7 bases stayed unmatched. Germline lookup yields CDR1 SGHKS and CDR2 YYEKEE (reference sequence). The CDR3 reads CASSPTGGADNQPQHF. CDR3 nucleotide sequence: TGTGCCAGCAGCCCGACAGGGGGCGCGGACAATCAGCCCCAGCATTTT.